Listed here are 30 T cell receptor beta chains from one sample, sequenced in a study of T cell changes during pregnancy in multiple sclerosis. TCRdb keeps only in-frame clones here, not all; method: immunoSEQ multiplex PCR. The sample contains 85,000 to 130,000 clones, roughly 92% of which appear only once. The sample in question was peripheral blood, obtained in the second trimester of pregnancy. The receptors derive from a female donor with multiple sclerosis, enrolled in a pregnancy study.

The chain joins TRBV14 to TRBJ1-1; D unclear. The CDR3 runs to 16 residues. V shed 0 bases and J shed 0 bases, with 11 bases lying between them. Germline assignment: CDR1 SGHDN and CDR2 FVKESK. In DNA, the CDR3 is TGTGCCAGCAGCCAAGATTTTGCAGATATGAACACTGAAGCTTTCTTT. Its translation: CASSQDFADMNTEAFF. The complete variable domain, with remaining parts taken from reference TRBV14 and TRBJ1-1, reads EAGVTQFPSHSVIEKGQTVTLRCDPISGHDNLYWYRRVMGKEIKFLLHFVKESKQDESGMPNNRFLAERTGGTYSTLKVQPAELEDSGVYFCASSQDFADMNTEAFFGQGTRLTVV.

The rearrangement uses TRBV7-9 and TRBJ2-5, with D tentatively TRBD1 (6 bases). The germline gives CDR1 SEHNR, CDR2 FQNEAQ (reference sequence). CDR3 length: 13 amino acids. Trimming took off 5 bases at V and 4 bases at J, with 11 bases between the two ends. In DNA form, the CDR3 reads TGTGCCAGCAGCCTACAGGGCAGAGAGACCCAGTACTTC. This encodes CASSLQGRETQYF.

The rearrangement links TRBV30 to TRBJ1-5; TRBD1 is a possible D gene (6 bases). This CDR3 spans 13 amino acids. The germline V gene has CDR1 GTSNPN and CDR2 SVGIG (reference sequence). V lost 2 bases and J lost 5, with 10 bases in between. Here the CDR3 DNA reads TGTGCCTGGAGTCGGGGGGCGGATCAGCCCCAGCATTTT. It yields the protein CAWSRGADQPQHF.

The CDR3 protein is CASSRTALAGAENTGELFF. The CDR3, as DNA: TGCGCCAGCAGCCGGACAGCTCTAGCGGGGGCCGAGAACACCGGGGAGCTGTTTTTT. The chain combines TRBV5-1 with TRBJ2-2; 10 bases line up with TRBD2. Germline CDR1 and CDR2: SGHRS and YFSETQ. Trimming at V came to 4 bases and at J to 1 base, leaving 13 bases not matched to a gene. CDR3 length: 19 amino acids.

CDR3 DNA: TGTGCCTGGAGTTTGACAGGGGTTTACGAGCAGTACTTC. It specifies CAWSLTGVYEQYF. The chain carries TRBV30 and TRBJ2-7; 8 nucleotides agree with TRBD1. In germline, CDR1 is GTSNPN, CDR2 SVGIG (reference sequence). V shed 2 bases, J shed 4 bases, and the junction held 4 bases outside the gene matches. The CDR3 has 13 residues.

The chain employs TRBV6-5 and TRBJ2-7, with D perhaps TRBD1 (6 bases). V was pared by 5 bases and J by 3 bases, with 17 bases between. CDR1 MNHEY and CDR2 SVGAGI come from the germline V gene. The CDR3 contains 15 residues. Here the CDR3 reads CASSLHNRDNYEQYF. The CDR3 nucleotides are TGTGCCAGCAGTCTTCACAACCGGGACAACTACGAGCAGTACTTC.

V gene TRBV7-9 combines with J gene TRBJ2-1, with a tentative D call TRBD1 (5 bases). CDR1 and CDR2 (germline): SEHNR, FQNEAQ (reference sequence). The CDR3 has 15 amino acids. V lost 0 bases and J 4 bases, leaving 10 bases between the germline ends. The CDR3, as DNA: TGTGCCAGCAGCTTAGCGGACAACGGATACAATGAGCAGTTCTTC. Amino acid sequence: CASSLADNGYNEQFF.

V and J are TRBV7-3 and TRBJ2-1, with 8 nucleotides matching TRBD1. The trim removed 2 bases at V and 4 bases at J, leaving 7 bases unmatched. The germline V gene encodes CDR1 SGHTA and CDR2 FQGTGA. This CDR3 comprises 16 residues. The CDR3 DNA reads TGTGCCAGCAGCTTACGGCAAGGGACAGGTTACAATGAGCAGTTCTTC. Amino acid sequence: CASSLRQGTGYNEQFF.

The chain's CDR3 is CASREGTGAHEQYF. In DNA form, the CDR3 reads TGTGCCAGCAGGGAAGGGACAGGGGCGCACGAGCAGTACTTC. The V gene is TRBV27, the J gene TRBJ2-7; 10 positions agree with TRBD1. The V and J ends lost 6 bases and 5 bases, in that order; junction bases with no gene match: 7. From germline, CDR1 is MNHEY and CDR2 SMNVEV (reference sequence). There are 14 residues in the CDR3.

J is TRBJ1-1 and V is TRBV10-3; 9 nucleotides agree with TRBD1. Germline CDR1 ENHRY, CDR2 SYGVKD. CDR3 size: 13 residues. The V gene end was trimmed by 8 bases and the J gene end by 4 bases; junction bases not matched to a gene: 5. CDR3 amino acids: CAIGTGGGTEAFF. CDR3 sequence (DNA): TGTGCCATCGGCACAGGGGGCGGCACTGAAGCTTTCTTT.

The CDR3 loop reads CSASIGGGYF. CDR3 DNA sequence: TGCAGTGCTAGCATCGGGGGGGGATACTTC. V usage is TRBV20-1 and J usage is TRBJ2-4; TRBD2 aligns across 8 bases. From germline, CDR1 is DFQATT and CDR2 SNEGSKA (reference sequence). CDR3 length: 10 residues. After removal of 3 bases from V and 16 bases from J, the junction contained 5 bases not matched to a gene.

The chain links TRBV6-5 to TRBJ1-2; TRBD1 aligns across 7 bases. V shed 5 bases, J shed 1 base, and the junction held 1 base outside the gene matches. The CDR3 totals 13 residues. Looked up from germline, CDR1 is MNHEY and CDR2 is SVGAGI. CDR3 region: CASSRDSNYGYTF. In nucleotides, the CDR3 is TGTGCCAGCAGTCGGGACAGTAACTATGGCTACACCTTC.

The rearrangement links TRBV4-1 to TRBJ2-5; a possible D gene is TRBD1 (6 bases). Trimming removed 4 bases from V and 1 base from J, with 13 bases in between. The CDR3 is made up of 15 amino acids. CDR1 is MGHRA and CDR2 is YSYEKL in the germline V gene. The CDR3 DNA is TGCGCCAGCAGCCGACTAAGGACAGTCCAAGAGACCCAGTACTTC. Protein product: CASSRLRTVQETQYF.

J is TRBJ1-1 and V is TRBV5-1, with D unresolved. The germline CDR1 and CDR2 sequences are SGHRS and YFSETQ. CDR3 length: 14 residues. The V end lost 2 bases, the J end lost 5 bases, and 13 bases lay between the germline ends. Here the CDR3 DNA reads TGCGCCAGCAGCTTATTACCGTCGAGGACTGAAGCTTTCTTT. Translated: CASSLLPSRTEAFF.

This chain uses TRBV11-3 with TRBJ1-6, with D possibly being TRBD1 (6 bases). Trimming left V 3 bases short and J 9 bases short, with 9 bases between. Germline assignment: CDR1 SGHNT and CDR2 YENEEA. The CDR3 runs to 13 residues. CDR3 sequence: CASSLGARSPLHF. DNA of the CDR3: TGTGCCAGCAGCTTGGGGGCTCGTTCACCCCTCCACTTT.

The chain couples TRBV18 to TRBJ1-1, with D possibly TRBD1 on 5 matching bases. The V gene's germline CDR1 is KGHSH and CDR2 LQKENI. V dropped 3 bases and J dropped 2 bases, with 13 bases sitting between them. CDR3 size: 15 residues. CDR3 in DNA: TGTGCCAGCTCACCGGTGGGGCCGGTTAACACTGAAGCTTTCTTT. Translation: CASSPVGPVNTEAFF.

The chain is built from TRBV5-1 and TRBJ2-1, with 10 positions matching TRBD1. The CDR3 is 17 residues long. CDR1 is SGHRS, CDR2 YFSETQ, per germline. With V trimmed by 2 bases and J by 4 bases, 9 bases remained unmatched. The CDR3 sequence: CASSFILTGGMYNEQFF. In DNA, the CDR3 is TGCGCCAGCAGCTTTATATTGACAGGGGGCATGTACAATGAGCAGTTCTTC.

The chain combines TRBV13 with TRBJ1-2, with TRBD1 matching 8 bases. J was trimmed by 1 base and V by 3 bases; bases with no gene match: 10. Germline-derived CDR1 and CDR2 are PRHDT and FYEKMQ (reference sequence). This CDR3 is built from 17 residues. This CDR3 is CASSFFGQGRVNYGYTF. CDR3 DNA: TGTGCCAGCAGCTTCTTTGGACAGGGAAGGGTTAACTATGGCTACACCTTC.

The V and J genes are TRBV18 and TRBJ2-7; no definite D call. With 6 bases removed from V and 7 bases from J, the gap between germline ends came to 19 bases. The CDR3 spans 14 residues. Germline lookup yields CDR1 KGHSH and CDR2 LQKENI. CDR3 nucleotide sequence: TGTGCCAGCTCCAGGTCCTTATTTAACCTTGAGCAGTACTTC. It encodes CASSRSLFNLEQYF.

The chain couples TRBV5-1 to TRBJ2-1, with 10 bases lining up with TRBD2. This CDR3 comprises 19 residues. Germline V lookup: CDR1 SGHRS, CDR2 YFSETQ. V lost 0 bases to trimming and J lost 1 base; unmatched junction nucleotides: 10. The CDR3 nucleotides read TGCGCCAGCAGCTTGGTACTAGCGGGGAGTGATTTTTCCTACAATGAGCAGTTCTTC. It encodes CASSLVLAGSDFSYNEQFF.

The CDR3 DNA is TGTGCCAGCAGGCGGTACGGCGGGGCCGGGGAGCAGTTCTTC. Its translation is CASRRYGGAGEQFF. The rearrangement links TRBV2 to TRBJ2-1, with D maybe TRBD2 (6 bases). This CDR3 has 14 amino acids. Germline values: CDR1 SNHLY, CDR2 FYNNEI. With 6 bases removed from V and 10 bases from J, the gap between germline ends came to 19 bases.

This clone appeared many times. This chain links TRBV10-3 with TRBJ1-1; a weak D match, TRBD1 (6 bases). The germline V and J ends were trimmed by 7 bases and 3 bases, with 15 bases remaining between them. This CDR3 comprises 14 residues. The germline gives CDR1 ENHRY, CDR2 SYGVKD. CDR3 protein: CAITRGGPDTEAFF. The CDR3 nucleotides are TGTGCCATCACCCGGGGGGGCCCAGACACTGAAGCTTTCTTT.

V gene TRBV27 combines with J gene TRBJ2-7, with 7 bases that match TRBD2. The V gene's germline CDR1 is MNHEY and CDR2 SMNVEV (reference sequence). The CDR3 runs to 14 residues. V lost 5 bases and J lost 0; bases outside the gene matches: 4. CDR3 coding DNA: TGTGCCAGCAGTCCGGGACTAAACTCCTACGAGCAGTACTTC. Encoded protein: CASSPGLNSYEQYF.

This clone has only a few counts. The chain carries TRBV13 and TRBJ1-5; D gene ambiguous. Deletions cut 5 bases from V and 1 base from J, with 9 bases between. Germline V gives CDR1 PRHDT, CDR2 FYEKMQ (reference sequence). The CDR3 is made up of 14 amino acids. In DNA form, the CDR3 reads TGTGCCAGCAGCATGGGCCGGAGCAATCAGCCCCAGCATTTT. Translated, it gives CASSMGRSNQPQHF.

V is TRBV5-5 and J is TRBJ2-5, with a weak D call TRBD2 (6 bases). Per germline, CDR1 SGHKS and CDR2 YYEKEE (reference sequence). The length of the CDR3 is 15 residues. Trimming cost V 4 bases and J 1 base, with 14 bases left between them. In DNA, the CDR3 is TGTGCCAGCAGCCTCATGGGACTTCCCCAAGAGACCCAGTACTTC. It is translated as CASSLMGLPQETQYF.

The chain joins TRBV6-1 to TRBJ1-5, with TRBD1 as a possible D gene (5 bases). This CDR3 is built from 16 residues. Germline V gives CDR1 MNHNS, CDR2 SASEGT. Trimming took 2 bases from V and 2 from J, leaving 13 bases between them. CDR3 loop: CASSEWGLEGNQPQHF. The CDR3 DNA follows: TGTGCCAGCAGTGAATGGGGACTAGAGGGCAATCAGCCCCAGCATTTT.

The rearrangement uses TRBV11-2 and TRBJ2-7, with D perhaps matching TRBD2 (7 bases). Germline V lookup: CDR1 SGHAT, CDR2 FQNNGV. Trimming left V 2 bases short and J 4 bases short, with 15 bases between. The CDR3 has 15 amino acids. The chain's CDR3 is CASSLLGGGVYEQYF. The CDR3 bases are TGTGCCAGCAGCTTATTGGGGGGGGGCGTATACGAGCAGTACTTC.

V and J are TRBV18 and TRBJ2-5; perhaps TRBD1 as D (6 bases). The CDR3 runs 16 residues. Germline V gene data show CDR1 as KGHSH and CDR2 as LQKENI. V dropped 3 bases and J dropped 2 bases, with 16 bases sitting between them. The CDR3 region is CASSPQVTGRQETQYF. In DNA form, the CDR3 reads TGTGCCAGCTCACCGCAAGTGACAGGCCGACAAGAGACCCAGTACTTC.

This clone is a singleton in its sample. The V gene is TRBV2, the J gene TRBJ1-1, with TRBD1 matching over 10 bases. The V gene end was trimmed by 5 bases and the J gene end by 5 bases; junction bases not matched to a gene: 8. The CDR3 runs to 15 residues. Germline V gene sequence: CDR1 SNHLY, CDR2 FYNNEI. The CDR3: CASSSRGQGSTEAFF. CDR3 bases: TGTGCCAGCAGTTCAAGGGGACAGGGGAGTACTGAAGCTTTCTTT.

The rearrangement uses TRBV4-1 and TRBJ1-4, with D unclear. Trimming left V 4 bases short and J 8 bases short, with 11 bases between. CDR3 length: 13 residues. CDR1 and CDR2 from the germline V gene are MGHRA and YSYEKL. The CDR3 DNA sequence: TGCGCCAGCAGCCGAGACATGCGGGAAAAACTGTTTTTT. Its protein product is CASSRDMREKLFF.